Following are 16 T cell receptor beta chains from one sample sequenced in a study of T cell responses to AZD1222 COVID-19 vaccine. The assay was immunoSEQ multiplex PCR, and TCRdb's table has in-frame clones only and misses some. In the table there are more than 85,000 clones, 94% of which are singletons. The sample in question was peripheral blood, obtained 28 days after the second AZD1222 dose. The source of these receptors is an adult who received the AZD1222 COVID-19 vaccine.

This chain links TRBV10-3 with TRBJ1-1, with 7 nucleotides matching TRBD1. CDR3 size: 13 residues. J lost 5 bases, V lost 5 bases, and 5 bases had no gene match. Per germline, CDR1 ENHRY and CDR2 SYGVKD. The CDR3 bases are TGTGCCATCAGTCAGCAGGGGGAGACTGAAGCTTTCTTT. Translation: CAISQQGETEAFF.

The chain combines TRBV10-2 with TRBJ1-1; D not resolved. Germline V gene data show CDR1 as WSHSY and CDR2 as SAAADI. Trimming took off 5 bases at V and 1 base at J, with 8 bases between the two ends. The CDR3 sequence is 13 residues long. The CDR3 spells CASSPQTNTEAFF. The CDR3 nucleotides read TGCGCCAGCAGTCCGCAGACGAACACTGAAGCTTTCTTT.

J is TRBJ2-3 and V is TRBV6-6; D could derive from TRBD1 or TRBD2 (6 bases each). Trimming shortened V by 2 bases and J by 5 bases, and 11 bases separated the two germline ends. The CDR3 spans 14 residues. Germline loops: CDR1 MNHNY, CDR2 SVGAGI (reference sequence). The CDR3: CASSYMEGGDTQYF. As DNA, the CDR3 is TGTGCCAGCAGTTACATGGAGGGGGGAGATACGCAGTATTTT.

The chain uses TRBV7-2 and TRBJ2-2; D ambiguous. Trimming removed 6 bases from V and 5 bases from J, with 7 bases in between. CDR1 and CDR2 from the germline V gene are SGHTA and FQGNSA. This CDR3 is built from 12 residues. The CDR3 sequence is CASSSSTGELFF. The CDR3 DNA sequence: TGTGCCAGCAGTTCCTCTACCGGGGAGCTGTTTTTT.

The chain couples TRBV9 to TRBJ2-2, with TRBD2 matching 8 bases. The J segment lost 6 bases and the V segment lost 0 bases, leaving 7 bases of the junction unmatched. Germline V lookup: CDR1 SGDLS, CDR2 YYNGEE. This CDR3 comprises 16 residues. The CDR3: CASSVAGGDFAGELFF. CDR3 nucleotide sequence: TGTGCCAGCAGCGTAGCGGGAGGGGATTTCGCCGGGGAGCTGTTTTTT.

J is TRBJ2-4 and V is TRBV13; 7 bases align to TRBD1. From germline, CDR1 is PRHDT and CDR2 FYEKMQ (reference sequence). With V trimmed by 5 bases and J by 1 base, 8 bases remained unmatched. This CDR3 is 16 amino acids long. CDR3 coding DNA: TGTGCCAGCAGCCCACAGGGGATATTCGCCAAAAACATTCAGTACTTC. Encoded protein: CASSPQGIFAKNIQYF.

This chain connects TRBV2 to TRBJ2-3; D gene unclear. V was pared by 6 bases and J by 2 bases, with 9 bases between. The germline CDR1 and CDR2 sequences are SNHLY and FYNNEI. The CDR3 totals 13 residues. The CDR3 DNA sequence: TGTGCCAGCAGGCGGTTTTCCACAGATACGCAGTATTTT. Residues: CASRRFSTDTQYF.

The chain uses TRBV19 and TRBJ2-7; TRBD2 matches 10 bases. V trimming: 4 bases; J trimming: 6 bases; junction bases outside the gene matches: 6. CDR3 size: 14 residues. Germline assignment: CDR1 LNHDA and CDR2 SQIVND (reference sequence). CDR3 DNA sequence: TGTGCCAGTAGTACTCTAGCGGGAGTAGGCGAGCAGTACTTC. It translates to CASSTLAGVGEQYF. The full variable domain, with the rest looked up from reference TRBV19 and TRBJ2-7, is DGGITQSPKYLFRKEGQNVTLSCEQNLNHDAMYWYRQDPGQGLRLIYYSQIVNDFQKGDIAEGYSVSREKKESFPLTVTSAQKNPTAFYLCASSTLAGVGEQYFGPGTRLTVT.

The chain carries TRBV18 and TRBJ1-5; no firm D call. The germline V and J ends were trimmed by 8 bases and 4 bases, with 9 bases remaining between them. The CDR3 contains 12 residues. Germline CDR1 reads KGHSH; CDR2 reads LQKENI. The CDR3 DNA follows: TGTGCCAGCCGAGGACCTAATCAGCCCCAGCATTTT. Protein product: CASRGPNQPQHF.

The CDR3 region has the DNA TGTGCCAGCAGCGGGACGTCCGGGACCTACGAGCAGTACTTC. Residues: CASSGTSGTYEQYF. This chain uses TRBV11-2 with TRBJ2-7; D might be TRBD1 or TRBD2, each matching 5 bases. V was clipped by 5 bases and J by 2 bases, with 13 bases between them. The CDR3 has 14 amino acids. From germline, CDR1 is SGHAT and CDR2 FQNNGV.

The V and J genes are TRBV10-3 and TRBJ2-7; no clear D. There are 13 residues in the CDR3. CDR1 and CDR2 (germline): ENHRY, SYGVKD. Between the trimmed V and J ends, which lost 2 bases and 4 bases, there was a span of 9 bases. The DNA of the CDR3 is TGTGCCATCAGTGAGCCGACGGTGTACGAGCAGTACTTC. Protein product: CAISEPTVYEQYF.

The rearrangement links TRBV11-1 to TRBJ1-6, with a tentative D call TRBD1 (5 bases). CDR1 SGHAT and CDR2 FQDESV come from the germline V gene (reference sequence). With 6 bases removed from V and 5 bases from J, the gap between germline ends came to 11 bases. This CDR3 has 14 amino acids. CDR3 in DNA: TGTGCCAGCAGACCCGACAGAAATAATTCACCCCTCCACTTT. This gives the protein CASRPDRNNSPLHF.

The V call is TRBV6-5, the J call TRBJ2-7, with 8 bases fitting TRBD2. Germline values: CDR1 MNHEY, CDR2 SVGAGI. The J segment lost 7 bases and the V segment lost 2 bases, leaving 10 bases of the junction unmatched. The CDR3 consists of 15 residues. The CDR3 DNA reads TGTGCCAGCAGTTACCGGGAGGGCCGGTTTCGGGAGCAGTACTTC. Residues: CASSYREGRFREQYF.

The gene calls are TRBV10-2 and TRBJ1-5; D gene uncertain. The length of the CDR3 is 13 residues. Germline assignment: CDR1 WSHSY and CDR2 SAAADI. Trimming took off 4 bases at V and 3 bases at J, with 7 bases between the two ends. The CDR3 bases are TGCGCCAGCAGTGGTCAGCTCAATCAGCCCCAGCATTTT. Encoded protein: CASSGQLNQPQHF.

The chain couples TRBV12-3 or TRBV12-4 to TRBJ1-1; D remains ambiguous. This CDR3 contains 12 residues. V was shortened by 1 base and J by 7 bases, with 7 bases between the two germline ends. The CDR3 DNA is TGTGCCAGCAGTTTAGTCAGGATTGAAGCTTTCTTT. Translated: CASSLVRIEAFF.

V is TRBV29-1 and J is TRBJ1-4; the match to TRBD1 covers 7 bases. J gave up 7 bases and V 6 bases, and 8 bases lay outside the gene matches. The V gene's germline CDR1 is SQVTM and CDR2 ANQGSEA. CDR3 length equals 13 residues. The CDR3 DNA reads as TGCAGCGTCACAAGAGGGGGCGGTGAAAAACTGTTTTTT. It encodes CSVTRGGGEKLFF.